A single sample gave rise to the 26 T cell receptor beta chains below, sequenced in a study of identical twins. TCRdb re-called the 5' RACE reads with MiXCR, one entry per CDR3 protein. The sample has 1.5 million to 2 million distinct CDR3 sequences, about 32% seen once. Source material: cord blood. These receptors came from a newborn girl in good health.

This sequence joins TRBV6-6 and TRBJ1-2; D call uncertain. The germline V gene encodes CDR1 MNHNY and CDR2 SVGAGI (reference sequence). The V gene lost 5 bases and the J gene lost 0 bases, with 7 bases spanning the gap. The CDR3 length is 13 residues. CDR3 residues: CASSTTPNYGYTF. CDR3 in DNA: TGTGCCAGCAGTACGACCCCTAACTATGGCTACACCTTC.

The chain recombines TRBV25-1 with TRBJ1-1; D remains unclear. The V end lost 8 bases, the J end lost 10 bases, and 8 bases lay between the germline ends. Germline CDR1 and CDR2: MGHDK and SYGVNS. The CDR3 has 9 residues. For the CDR3, the DNA is TGTGCCAGCGCTCTACGAGCTTTCTTT. Its translation: CASALRAFF.

The rearrangement uses TRBV10-3 and TRBJ2-7, with D possibly TRBD1 on 5 matching bases. Germline CDR1 ENHRY, CDR2 SYGVKD. Trimming cost V 1 base and J 6 bases, with 13 bases left between them. The CDR3 spans 14 residues. Here the CDR3 DNA reads TGTGCCATCAGTGAGTGGGTTCAGCAGGGCGAGCAGTACTTC. Its translation is CAISEWVQQGEQYF.

The genes are TRBV12-3 or TRBV12-4 and TRBJ2-3; the D gene is possibly TRBD2 (6 bases). Trimming removed 3 bases from V and 7 bases from J, with 17 bases in between. The CDR3 runs to 15 residues. The CDR3 region has the DNA TGTGCCAGCAGTTTTAAAAGACTAGAGCCACATACGCAGTATTTT. It is translated as CASSFKRLEPHTQYF.

This clonotype has a handful of counts. This chain uses TRBV28 with TRBJ2-3, with 7 bases lining up with TRBD2. CDR3 size: 17 residues. V lost 6 bases, J lost 2 bases, and 14 bases stayed unmatched. Germline assignment: CDR1 MDHEN and CDR2 SYDVKM. CDR3 coding DNA: TGTGCCAGCAGCTCCCATCCGAAAGCGGGGCTCACAGATACGCAGTATTTT. This encodes CASSSHPKAGLTDTQYF.

This clonotype was picked up a small number of times. This rearrangement joins TRBV20-1 to TRBJ2-7; 7 bases are shared with TRBD1. Unmatched junction bases numbered 12, after V lost 6 bases and J lost 1 base. Germline V CDR1 and CDR2: DFQATT, SNEGSKA (reference sequence). The CDR3 contains 15 residues. CDR3 residues: CSAEDPGTASYEQYF. The CDR3 DNA follows: TGCAGTGCGGAAGACCCCGGGACAGCTTCCTACGAGCAGTACTTC.

This clonotype turned up a few times. The V and J genes are TRBV27 and TRBJ2-3; 9 bases line up with TRBD2. V dropped 5 bases and J dropped 4; count of bases not matched to a gene: 4. In germline, CDR1 is MNHEY, CDR2 SMNVEV (reference sequence). This CDR3 spans 14 amino acids. The CDR3, as DNA: TGTGCCAGCAGTATAATAGCGGGAGCAGATACGCAGTATTTT. It translates to CASSIIAGADTQYF.

In the case of this clonotype: Germline is not matched at one junction end, which may reflect a read error. The chain has TRBV3-1 and TRBJ2-7; TRBD1 aligns across 9 bases. The germline V gene has CDR1 LGHDT and CDR2 YNNKEL (reference sequence). This CDR3 has 14 amino acids. CDR3 region: CAGSYRGPAYEQYF. DNA for the CDR3: TGTGCCGGCAGCTACAGGGGGCCAGCCTACGAGCAGTACTTC.

In the case of this clonotype: Germline and junction disagree at one end, which may indicate a read error. The V gene is TRBV15, the J gene TRBJ2-7; 13 nucleotides line up with TRBD2. The germline CDR1 and CDR2 sequences are LNHNV and YYDKDF (reference sequence). The CDR3 length is 15 residues. CDR3 nucleotides: TGTGTCACCAGCGTCGGACTAGCGGGGGCCTACGGGCAGTACTTC. Translating gives CVTSVGLAGAYGQYF.

This clonotype was observed a few times. The J gene is TRBJ2-7, the V gene TRBV20-1; 11 bases map to TRBD2. V shed 0 bases, J shed 7 bases, and the junction held 14 bases outside the gene matches. This CDR3 has 17 amino acids. The germline CDR1 and CDR2 sequences are DFQATT and SNEGSKA (reference sequence). The CDR3 loop reads CSAREALLAGVGDEQYF. In nucleotides, the CDR3 is TGCAGTGCTAGAGAGGCCCTACTAGCGGGAGTTGGGGATGAGCAGTACTTC.

The chain is built from TRBV6-5 and TRBJ1-2; weak D call: TRBD1 (6 bases). This CDR3 has 14 amino acids. The V gene's germline CDR1 is MNHEY and CDR2 SVGAGI. Trimming pared 6 bases from V and 4 bases from J, leaving 15 bases between. CDR3 sequence reads: CASRIGGATYGYTF. The CDR3 coding sequence is TGTGCCAGCAGGATTGGGGGGGCAACCTATGGCTACACCTTC.

As to this clonotype: One end of the junction is discordant with germline, which a read error may explain. This chain uses TRBV4-2 with TRBJ2-4; unclear D gene. The J call may be faulty, since TRBJ2-5 better matches the DNA end. The CDR3 is 14 amino acids. Germline CDR1 is LGHNA and CDR2 is YNFKEQ. CDR3 in amino acids: CASGQDLHKETQYF. CDR3 bases: TGTGCCAGCGGCCAAGATTTGCACAAGGAGACCCAGTACTTC.

V is TRBV20-1 and J is TRBJ2-7; D may be TRBD1 (5 bases). The V gene lost 0 bases and the J gene lost 9 bases, with 21 bases spanning the gap. Germline V lookup: CDR1 DFQATT, CDR2 SNEGSKA (reference sequence). The CDR3 is 15 residues long. CDR3 protein: CSAREGGFVGGAQYF. In DNA form, the CDR3 reads TGCAGTGCTAGAGAGGGCGGTTTTGTAGGTGGGGCGCAGTACTTC.

The chain couples TRBV5-1 to TRBJ1-2; D is ambiguous. The CDR3 has 11 residues. Trimming removed 0 bases at V and 13 bases at J, with 10 bases between. Germline V lookup: CDR1 SGHRS, CDR2 YFSETQ. The CDR3 bases are TGCGCCAGCAGCTTGGATGAAGGTTTCACCTTC. Translated, it gives CASSLDEGFTF.

This clonotype was picked up a small number of times. Here the CDR3 reads CASTQGGLSSYNEQFF. The CDR3 DNA reads as TGTGCCAGCACCCAGGGTGGTTTGAGCTCCTACAATGAGCAGTTCTTC. This chain joins TRBV28 and TRBJ2-1; D may be TRBD1 (5 bases). Germline V gives CDR1 MDHEN, CDR2 SYDVKM. This CDR3 has 16 residues. Trimming took 7 bases from V and 0 from J, leaving 16 bases between them.

This clonotype was recorded a few times. The chain is built from TRBV27 and TRBJ1-5; D unclear. The V end lost 6 bases, the J end lost 1 base, and 16 bases lay between the germline ends. The CDR3 extends over 16 amino acids. Germline V gene sequence: CDR1 MNHEY, CDR2 SMNVEV (reference sequence). The CDR3 DNA sequence: TGTGCCAGCAGCCCTTCCGTACACGGAAGCAATCAGCCCCAGCATTTT. Translation gives CASSPSVHGSNQPQHF.

CDR3 in DNA: TGTGCCAGCGTGAAAAGGGGGAGTGTAAATGAGCAGTTCTTC. This gives the protein CASVKRGSVNEQFF. The chain uses TRBV2 and TRBJ2-1, with D possibly being TRBD1 (6 bases). Germline assignment: CDR1 SNHLY and CDR2 FYNNEI. V lost 8 bases, J lost 7 bases, and 18 bases lay in between. The CDR3 contains 14 residues.

There are a few counts of this clonotype. This sequence joins TRBV5-5 and TRBJ1-2; D gene uncertain. The length of the CDR3 is 16 residues. The ends were cut back, 2 bases at V and 3 bases at J, with 17 bases in the middle. CDR1 and CDR2 from the germline V gene are SGHKS and YYEKEE (reference sequence). CDR3 DNA: TGTGCCAGCAGCTTCAGGCCAGGCGAATTTGACTATGGCTACACCTTC. It is translated as CASSFRPGEFDYGYTF.

This clonotype came up a few times. This chain connects TRBV12-3 or TRBV12-4 to TRBJ2-3, with 10 bases aligning to TRBD2. The CDR3 extends over 15 amino acids. The trim removed 4 bases at V and 3 bases at J, leaving 4 bases unmatched. CDR3 sequence: CASSWVTSGTDTQYF. CDR3 in DNA: TGTGCCAGCAGTTGGGTGACTAGCGGGACAGATACGCAGTATTTT.

The chain employs TRBV5-1 and TRBJ2-5, with no clear D. There are 13 residues in the CDR3. The germline V gene encodes CDR1 SGHRS and CDR2 YFSETQ. With 4 bases removed from V and 2 bases from J, the gap between germline ends came to 9 bases. CDR3 in amino acids: CASSGRIQETQYF. The CDR3 region has the DNA TGCGCCAGCAGCGGCAGGATACAAGAGACCCAGTACTTC.

The rearrangement uses TRBV19 and TRBJ1-5; D is undetermined. CDR1 and CDR2 (germline): LNHDA, SQIVND (reference sequence). The CDR3 extends over 18 amino acids. V lost 1 base, J lost 1 base, and 17 bases lay in between. The CDR3 nucleotides are TGTGCCAGTAGTATAGGTGGGCTCTCTATAGGGAGCAATCAGCCCCAGCATTTT. Its translation: CASSIGGLSIGSNQPQHF.

The chain uses TRBV12-3 or TRBV12-4 and TRBJ2-2; D is unresolved. The CDR3 is made up of 18 amino acids. Trimming removed 2 bases from V and 0 bases from J, with 16 bases in between. CDR3 DNA sequence: TGTGCCAGCAGTTTATTTGATCCGGAACAGACGAACACCGGGGAGCTGTTTTTT. Amino acids: CASSLFDPEQTNTGELFF.

The rearrangement uses TRBV7-2 and TRBJ2-4; 11 bases fit TRBD1. Losses at the gene ends were 1 base for V and 3 bases for J; bases not matched to a gene: 2. There are 16 residues in the CDR3. Per the germline V gene, CDR1 is SGHTA and CDR2 is FQGNSA. CDR3 sequence reads: CASSLVGTGGKNIQYF. In DNA, the CDR3 is TGTGCCAGCAGCTTAGTGGGGACAGGGGGCAAAAACATTCAGTACTTC.

The rearrangement uses TRBV29-1 and TRBJ1-4; maybe TRBD1 (6 bases). CDR3 length equals 12 residues. The germline V gene has CDR1 SQVTM and CDR2 ANQGSEA. V lost 7 bases and J 7 bases, leaving 13 bases between the germline ends. This CDR3 is CSGQGISEKLFF. The CDR3 coding sequence is TGCAGCGGCCAGGGGATTAGTGAAAAACTGTTTTTT.

J is TRBJ2-1 and V is TRBV29-1, with D perhaps given as TRBD1 or TRBD2 (6 bases each). The J call is in doubt because the DNA end fits TRBJ2-7 better. Germline CDR1 reads SQVTM; CDR2 reads ANQGSEA. CDR3 length: 12 residues. CDR3 sequence: CSVGGGTNEQYF. CDR3 nucleotides: TGCAGCGTTGGAGGGGGGACCAATGAGCAGTACTTC.

This chain connects TRBV4-1 to TRBJ2-3, with D tentatively TRBD2 (6 bases). Trimming removed 5 bases from V and 4 bases from J, with 16 bases in between. CDR1 is MGHRA, CDR2 YSYEKL, per germline. The CDR3 has 15 residues. The CDR3 sequence is CASSIREPGADTQYF. CDR3 DNA: TGCGCCAGCAGCATAAGGGAACCGGGGGCAGATACGCAGTATTTT.